This T cell receptor (beta chain) was profiled in a study of T-cell reconstitution after alpha-beta-depleted transplantation in children. General study points: Several hundred rapidly expanded clones from non-depleted graft cells reportedly supplied alpha-beta T cells about two months post-transplant.

The CDR3 extends over 22 amino acids. Unique molecular identifiers were used in preparing the TCRbeta library. A single record per CDR3 protein comes from TCRdb applying MiXCR to the PCR reads. The sample shows fewer than 700,000 distinct CDR3 sequences, around 13% of them seen only once. A note on this clonotype: The antigen is unknown.

This receptor was obtained from a male patient aged 10-17 years who had a stem cell transplant for acute myeloid leukemia, so the T cells may come from the graft donor. The V and J genes are TRBV12-1 and TRBJ2-1; the D call of TRBD2 is as the table states it, not checked on the DNA. TRBV12-1 is given as a pseudogene. The sequenced sample was PBMCs, mostly from graft donor cells, obtained 360 days after TCRalphabeta/CD19-depleted stem cell transplant. The CDR3 is CASIVPRPTFETSGRAVSEHFF. The CDR3 nucleotides read TGTGCCAGCATAGTTCCCCGGCCGACTTTTGAGACTAGCGGGAGGGCCGTCAGTGAGCACTTCTTC.